Shown below are 14 T cell receptor beta chains from a single sample sequenced in a study of blood T cell repertoires in COVID-19. Sequenced by immunoSEQ multiplex PCR; TCRdb stores in-frame clones only, minus some. Among roughly 60,000 clones listed, 75% to 85% were seen once. The sample comprised peripheral blood. The receptors originated from a man of 80 years or more with acute or convalescent COVID-19.

V is TRBV24-1 and J is TRBJ2-1, with TRBD1 identical over 10 bases. The CDR3 extends over 14 amino acids. The trim removed 9 bases at V and 5 bases at J, leaving 6 bases unmatched. The germline CDR1 and CDR2 sequences are KGHDR and SFDVKD. CDR3 sequence (DNA): TGTGCCACCGCCCCGGGACAGGGGAACAATGAGCAGTTCTTC. It encodes CATAPGQGNNEQFF.

The chain couples TRBV6-6 to TRBJ2-1; D unresolved. Germline CDR1 reads MNHNY; CDR2 reads SVGAGI (reference sequence). Trimming removed 6 bases from V and 7 bases from J, with 13 bases in between. This CDR3 has 13 amino acids. The CDR3 region has the DNA TGTGCCAGCAGCCCCAGGCGTGGTAATGAGCAGTTCTTC. It specifies CASSPRRGNEQFF.

The genes are TRBV6-2 or TRBV6-3 and TRBJ1-2; D unresolved. With 6 bases removed from V and 8 bases from J, the gap between germline ends came to 22 bases. Germline values: CDR1 MNHEY, CDR2 SVGEGT. The CDR3 has 15 residues. This CDR3 reads CASSWSGVWELGYTF. The CDR3 region has the DNA TGTGCCAGCAGCTGGAGCGGGGTATGGGAGTTAGGCTACACCTTC.

The CDR3 nucleotides are TGTGCCAGCTCACCCGGACTAGCGGGGGCCTCTGGGGCCAACGTCCTGACTTTC. Protein product: CASSPGLAGASGANVLTF. The chain combines TRBV18 with TRBJ2-6; 13 nucleotides align to TRBD2. The CDR3 is made up of 18 amino acids. V dropped 3 bases and J dropped 0; count of bases not matched to a gene: 2. Looked up from germline, CDR1 is KGHSH and CDR2 is LQKENI.

This chain joins TRBV25-1 and TRBJ1-2; 9 positions agree with TRBD1. The CDR3 covers 15 residues. With 4 bases clipped from V and 4 bases from J, the junction kept 7 bases outside the gene matches. The germline gives CDR1 MGHDK, CDR2 SYGVNS. The DNA of the CDR3 is TGTGCCAGCAGTGCTCGACAGGGGGAGGGCTATGGCTACACCTTC. This codes for CASSARQGEGYGYTF.

V usage is TRBV24-1 and J usage is TRBJ1-5; 7 bases line up with TRBD1. This CDR3 comprises 15 residues. Germline V gene lookup returns CDR1 KGHDR and CDR2 SFDVKD. The V segment lost 4 bases and the J segment 2 bases; nucleotides outside the gene matches: 4. As DNA, the CDR3 is TGTGCCACCAGTGACCCCCAGGGGGGCAATCAGCCCCAGCATTTT. Translation: CATSDPQGGNQPQHF.

The chain is built from TRBV11-2 and TRBJ1-2; D not certain. Germline V gene lookup returns CDR1 SGHAT and CDR2 FQNNGV. CDR3 length: 16 amino acids. The V end lost 0 bases, the J end lost 1 base, and 12 bases lay between the germline ends. The CDR3 DNA sequence: TGTGCCAGCAGCTTAGATCTGGGCAGACATAACTATGGCTACACCTTC. It is translated as CASSLDLGRHNYGYTF.

The chain links TRBV7-2 to TRBJ2-3; 9 bases align to TRBD2. The CDR3 loop spans 19 amino acids. The ends lost 0 bases at V and 3 bases at J; junction bases unmatched: 13. The V gene's germline CDR1 is SGHTA and CDR2 FQGNSA. CDR3 sequence: CASSLAASGSSGGTDTQYF. CDR3 DNA: TGTGCCAGCAGCTTAGCCGCAAGCGGGTCCAGCGGGGGGACAGATACGCAGTATTTT.

This chain links TRBV7-9 with TRBJ2-7, with D perhaps TRBD2 (6 bases). V was pared by 3 bases and J by 3 bases, with 12 bases between. This CDR3 contains 14 residues. The germline gives CDR1 SEHNR, CDR2 FQNEAQ (reference sequence). Here the CDR3 DNA reads TGTGCCAGCAGCTTCGGAGGGTCTGACTACGAGCAGTACTTC. This translates into CASSFGGSDYEQYF.

The V call is TRBV6-5, the J call TRBJ1-5; D not resolved. Germline V CDR1 and CDR2: MNHEY, SVGAGI. The CDR3 is 15 residues long. V was clipped by 0 bases and J by 3 bases, with 9 bases between them. Here the CDR3 reads CASSYSRQPNQPQHF. The CDR3 nucleotides are TGTGCCAGCAGTTACTCGAGGCAGCCCAATCAGCCCCAGCATTTT.

This clone was seen only once. The chain recombines TRBV5-1 with TRBJ2-2; 10 bases align to TRBD2. V shed 4 bases, J shed 0 bases, and the junction held 3 bases outside the gene matches. This CDR3 has 16 residues. Germline lookup yields CDR1 SGHRS and CDR2 YFSETQ. In nucleotides, the CDR3 is TGCGCCAGCAGCCCCCTAGCGGGGGCGAACACCGGGGAGCTGTTTTTT. Translating gives CASSPLAGANTGELFF.

Many counts were recorded for this clone. The chain carries TRBV6-1 and TRBJ1-4; no clear D. The V gene's germline CDR1 is MNHNS and CDR2 SASEGT. The V end lost 2 bases, the J end lost 8 bases, and 12 bases lay between the germline ends. This CDR3 has 14 amino acids. Here the CDR3 reads CASSEYSSREKLFF. The CDR3 bases are TGTGCCAGCAGTGAATACTCATCACGGGAAAAACTGTTTTTT.

The chain employs TRBV2 and TRBJ1-1; tentative D call: TRBD1 (6 bases). From germline, CDR1 is SNHLY and CDR2 FYNNEI. The CDR3 spans 11 residues. V lost 4 bases and J 7 bases, leaving 7 bases between the germline ends. Here the CDR3 reads CASSAGDEAFF. CDR3 sequence (DNA): TGTGCCAGCAGTGCAGGGGATGAAGCTTTCTTT.

The chain carries TRBV19 and TRBJ1-2; TRBD1 matches 9 bases. Germline values: CDR1 LNHDA, CDR2 SQIVND (reference sequence). The length of the CDR3 is 16 residues. The V and J ends lost 6 bases and 3 bases, in that order; junction bases with no gene match: 11. CDR3 region: CASSPQNRGRDYGYTF. The CDR3 nucleotides read TGTGCCAGTAGCCCACAGAACAGGGGGCGCGACTATGGCTACACCTTC.